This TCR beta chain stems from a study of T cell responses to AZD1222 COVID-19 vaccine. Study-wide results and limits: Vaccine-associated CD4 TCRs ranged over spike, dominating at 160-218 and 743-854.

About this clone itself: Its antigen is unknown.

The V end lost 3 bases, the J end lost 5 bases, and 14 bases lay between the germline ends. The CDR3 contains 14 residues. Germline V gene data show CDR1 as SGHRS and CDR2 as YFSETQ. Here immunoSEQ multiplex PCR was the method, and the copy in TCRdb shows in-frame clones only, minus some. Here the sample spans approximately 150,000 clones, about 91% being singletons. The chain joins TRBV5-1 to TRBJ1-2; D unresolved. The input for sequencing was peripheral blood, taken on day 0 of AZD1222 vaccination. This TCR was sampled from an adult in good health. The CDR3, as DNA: TGCGCCAGCAGCTCCCAGAGGGCGGATTATGGCTACACCTTC. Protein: CASSSQRADYGYTF. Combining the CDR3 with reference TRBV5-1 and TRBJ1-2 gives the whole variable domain KAGVTQTPRYLIKTRGQQVTLSCSPISGHRSVSWYQQTPGQGLQFLFEYFSETQRNKGNFPGRFSGRQFSNSRSEMNVSTLELGDSALYLCASSSQRADYGYTFGSGTRLTVV.